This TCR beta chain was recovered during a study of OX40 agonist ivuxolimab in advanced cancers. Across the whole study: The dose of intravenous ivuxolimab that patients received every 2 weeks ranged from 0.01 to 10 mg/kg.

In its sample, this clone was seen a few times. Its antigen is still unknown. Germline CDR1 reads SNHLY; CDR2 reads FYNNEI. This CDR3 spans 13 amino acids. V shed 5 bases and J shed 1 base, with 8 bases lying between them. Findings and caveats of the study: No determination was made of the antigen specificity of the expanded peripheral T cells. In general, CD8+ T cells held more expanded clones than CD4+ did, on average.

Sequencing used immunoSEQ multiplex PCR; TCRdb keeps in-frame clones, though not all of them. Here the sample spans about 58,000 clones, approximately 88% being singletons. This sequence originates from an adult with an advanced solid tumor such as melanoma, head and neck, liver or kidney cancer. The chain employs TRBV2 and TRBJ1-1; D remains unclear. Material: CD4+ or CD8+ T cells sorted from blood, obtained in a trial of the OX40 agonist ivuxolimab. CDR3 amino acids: CASSQDRNTEAFF. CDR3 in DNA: TGTGCCAGCAGTCAGGATCGGAACACTGAAGCTTTCTTT.